This T cell receptor beta chain originates from a study of OX40 agonist ivuxolimab in advanced cancers. Patients were ineligible given autoimmune disease history or systemic immunosuppression. Profiled with immunoSEQ multiplex PCR; TCRdb holds only in-frame clones, not every one. The repertoire includes around 91,000 clones, 89% of them detected once, and 0.19% sits in the top ten. In germline, CDR1 is SQVTM, CDR2 ANQGSEA. CDR3 length equals 12 residues. The sequenced sample was CD4+ or CD8+ T cells sorted from blood, obtained in a trial of the OX40 agonist ivuxolimab. J is TRBJ1-2 and V is TRBV29-1, with a tentative D call TRBD1 (5 bases). This receptor was identified in an adult with an advanced solid tumor such as melanoma, head and neck, liver or kidney cancer. CDR3 residues: CIGWVGTGGYTF. For the CDR3, the DNA is TGCATCGGGTGGGTAGGGACGGGTGGCTACACCTTC.